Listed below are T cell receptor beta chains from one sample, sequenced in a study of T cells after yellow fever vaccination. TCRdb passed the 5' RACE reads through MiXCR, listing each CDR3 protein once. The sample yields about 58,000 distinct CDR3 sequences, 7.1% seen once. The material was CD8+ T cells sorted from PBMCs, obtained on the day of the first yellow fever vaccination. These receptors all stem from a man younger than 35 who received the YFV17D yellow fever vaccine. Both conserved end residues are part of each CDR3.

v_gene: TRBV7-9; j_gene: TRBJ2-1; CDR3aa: CASSSGGAYNEQFF
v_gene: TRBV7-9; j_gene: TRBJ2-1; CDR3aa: CASTYYRGGTEGEQFF
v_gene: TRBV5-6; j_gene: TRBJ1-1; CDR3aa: CASPPIEAFF
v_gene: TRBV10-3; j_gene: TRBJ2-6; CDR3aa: CAISGTGQGGANVLTF
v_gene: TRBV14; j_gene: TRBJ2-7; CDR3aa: CATIPDRDEQYF
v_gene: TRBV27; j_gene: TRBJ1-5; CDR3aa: CASSTSGDGIRSNQPQHF
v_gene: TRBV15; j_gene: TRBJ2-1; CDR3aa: CATSRDGGTYNEQFF
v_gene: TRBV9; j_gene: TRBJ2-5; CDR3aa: CASSVGAGGALETQYF
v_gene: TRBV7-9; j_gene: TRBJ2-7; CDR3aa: CASSSRDRNYEQYF
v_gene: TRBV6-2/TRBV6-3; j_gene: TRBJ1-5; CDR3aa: CASTLLLNQPQHF
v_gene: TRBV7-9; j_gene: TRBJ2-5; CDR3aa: CASTDMDRFQETQYF
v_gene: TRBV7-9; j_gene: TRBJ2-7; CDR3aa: CASSFGGGAVYYEQYF
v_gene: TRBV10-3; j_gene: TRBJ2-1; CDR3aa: CAISDDYQPNEQFF
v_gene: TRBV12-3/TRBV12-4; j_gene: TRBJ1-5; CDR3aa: CASSLRGGLSNQRQHF
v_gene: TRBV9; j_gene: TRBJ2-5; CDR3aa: CASSVTGMETQYF
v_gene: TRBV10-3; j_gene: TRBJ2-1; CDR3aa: CAISDVGGQPYNEQFF
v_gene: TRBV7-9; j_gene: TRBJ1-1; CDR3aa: CASSPTVTEAFF
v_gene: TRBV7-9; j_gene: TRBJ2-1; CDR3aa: CASSLRDRGSNEQFF
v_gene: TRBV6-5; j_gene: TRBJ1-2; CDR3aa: CASSYSVGWGPNYGYTF
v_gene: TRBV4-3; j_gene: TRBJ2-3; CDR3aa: CASSQYARTDTQYF
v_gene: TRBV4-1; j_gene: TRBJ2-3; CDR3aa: CASSQEPLPDTQYF
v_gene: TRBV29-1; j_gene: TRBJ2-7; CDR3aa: CSVRTRSAYEQYF
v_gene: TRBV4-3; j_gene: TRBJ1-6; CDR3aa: CASSQHRGESPLHF
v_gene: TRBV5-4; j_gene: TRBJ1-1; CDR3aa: CAESVGPSSTEAFF
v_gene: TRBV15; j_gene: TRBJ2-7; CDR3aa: CATSSPGVTYEQYF
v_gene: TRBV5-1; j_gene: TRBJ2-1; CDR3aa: CASSLESWGQGVHEQFF
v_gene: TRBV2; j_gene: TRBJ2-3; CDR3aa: CASSEFGGGPTDTQYF
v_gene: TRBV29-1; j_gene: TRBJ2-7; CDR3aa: CSVSQNYEQYF
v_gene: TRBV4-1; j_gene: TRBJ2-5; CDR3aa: CASSQVPLAQQETQYF
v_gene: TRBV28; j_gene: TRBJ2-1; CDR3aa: CASSSRGFSYNEQFF
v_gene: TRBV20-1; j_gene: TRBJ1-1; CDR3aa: CSARSGQDHTEAFF
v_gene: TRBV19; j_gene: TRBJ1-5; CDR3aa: CASSTLGHNQPQHF
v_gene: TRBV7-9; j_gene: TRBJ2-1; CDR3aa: CASSSLPEQFF
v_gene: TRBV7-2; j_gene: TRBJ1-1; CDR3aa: CASSLSHNTEAFF
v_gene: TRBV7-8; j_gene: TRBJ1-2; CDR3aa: CASSYNPRGPDGYTF
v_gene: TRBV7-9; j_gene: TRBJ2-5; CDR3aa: CASSARDRDQETQYF
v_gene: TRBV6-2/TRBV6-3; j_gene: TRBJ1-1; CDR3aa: CASSLINTEAFF
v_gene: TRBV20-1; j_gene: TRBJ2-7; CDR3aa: CSARAPGGSYEQYF
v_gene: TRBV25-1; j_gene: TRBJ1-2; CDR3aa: CASSEDLGRGAYGYTF
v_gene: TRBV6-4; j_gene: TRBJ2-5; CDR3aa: CASSHTYGLAGDLYQETQYF
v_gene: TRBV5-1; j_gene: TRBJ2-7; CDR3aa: CASSLAGGPYEQYF
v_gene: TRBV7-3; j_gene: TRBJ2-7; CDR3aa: CASSPQDSYEQYF
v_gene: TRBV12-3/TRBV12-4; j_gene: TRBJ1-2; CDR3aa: CASSLGSKTTF
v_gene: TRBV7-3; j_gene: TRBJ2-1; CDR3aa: CASSPGTGGYNEQFF
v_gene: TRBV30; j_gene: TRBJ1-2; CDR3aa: CAGETGRRRYGYTF
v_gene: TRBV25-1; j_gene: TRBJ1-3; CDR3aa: CASSPGHTGNTIYF
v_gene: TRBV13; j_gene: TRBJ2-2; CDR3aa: CASSSTGQGSFAGELFF
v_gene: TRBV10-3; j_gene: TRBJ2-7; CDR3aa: CAISESTGLHEQYF
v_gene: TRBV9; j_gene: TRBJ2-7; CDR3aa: CASSVEGQGVYEQYF
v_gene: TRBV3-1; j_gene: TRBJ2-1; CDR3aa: CASSHSMKHPWFKGDNEQFF
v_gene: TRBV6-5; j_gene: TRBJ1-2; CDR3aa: CASSYVDINYGYTF
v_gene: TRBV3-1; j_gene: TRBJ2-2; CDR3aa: CASSPVSQRSYTGELFF
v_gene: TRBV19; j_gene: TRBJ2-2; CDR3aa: CASMGLAGELFF